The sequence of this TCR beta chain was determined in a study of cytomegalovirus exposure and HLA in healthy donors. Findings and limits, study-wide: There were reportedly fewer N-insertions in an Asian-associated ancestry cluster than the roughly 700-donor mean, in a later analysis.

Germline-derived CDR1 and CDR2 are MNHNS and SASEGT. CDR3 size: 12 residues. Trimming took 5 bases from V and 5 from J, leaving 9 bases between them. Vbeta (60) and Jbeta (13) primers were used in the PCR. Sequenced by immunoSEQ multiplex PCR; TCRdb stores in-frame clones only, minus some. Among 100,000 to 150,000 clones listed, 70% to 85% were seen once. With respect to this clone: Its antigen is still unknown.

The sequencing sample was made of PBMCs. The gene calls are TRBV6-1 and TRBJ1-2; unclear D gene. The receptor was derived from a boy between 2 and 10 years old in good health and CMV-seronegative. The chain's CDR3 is CASSSGGYGYTF. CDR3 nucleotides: TGTGCCAGCAGTTCGGGAGGTTATGGCTACACCTTC.